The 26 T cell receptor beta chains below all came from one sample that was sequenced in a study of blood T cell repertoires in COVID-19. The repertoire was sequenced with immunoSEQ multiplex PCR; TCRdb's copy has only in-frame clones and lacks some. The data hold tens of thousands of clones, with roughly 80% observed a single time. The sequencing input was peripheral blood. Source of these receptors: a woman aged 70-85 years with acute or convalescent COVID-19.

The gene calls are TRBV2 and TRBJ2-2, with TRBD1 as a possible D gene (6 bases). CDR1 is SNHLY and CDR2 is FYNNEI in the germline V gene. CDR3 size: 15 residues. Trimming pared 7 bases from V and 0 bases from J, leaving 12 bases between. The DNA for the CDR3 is TGTGCCAGCATTACGGACAGAACGAACACCGGGGAGCTGTTTTTT. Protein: CASITDRTNTGELFF. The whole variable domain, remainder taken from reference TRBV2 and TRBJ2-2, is EPEVTQTPSHQVTQMGQEVILRCVPISNHLYFYWYRQILGQKVEFLVSFYNNEISEKSEIFDDQFSVERPDGSNFTLKIRSTKLEDSAMYFCASITDRTNTGELFFGEGSRLTVL.

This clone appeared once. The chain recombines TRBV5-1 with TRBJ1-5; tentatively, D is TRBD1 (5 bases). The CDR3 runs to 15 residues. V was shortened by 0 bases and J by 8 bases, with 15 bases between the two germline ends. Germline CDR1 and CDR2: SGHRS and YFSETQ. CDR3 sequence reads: CASSLEGRDLEPQHF. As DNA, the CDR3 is TGCGCCAGCAGCTTGGAGGGTAGGGACTTGGAGCCCCAGCATTTT.

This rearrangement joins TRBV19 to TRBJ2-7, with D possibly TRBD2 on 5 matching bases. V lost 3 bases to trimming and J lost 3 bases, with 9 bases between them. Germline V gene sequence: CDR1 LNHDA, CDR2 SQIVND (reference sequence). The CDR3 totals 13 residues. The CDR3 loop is CASSIGEFYEQYF. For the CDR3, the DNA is TGTGCCAGTAGTATTGGGGAGTTCTACGAGCAGTACTTC.

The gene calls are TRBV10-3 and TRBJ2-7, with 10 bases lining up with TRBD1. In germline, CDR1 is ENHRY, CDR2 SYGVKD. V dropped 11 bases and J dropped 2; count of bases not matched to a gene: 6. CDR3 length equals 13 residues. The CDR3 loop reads CAHGTGAAYEQYF. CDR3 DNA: TGTGCCCATGGGACAGGGGCAGCCTACGAGCAGTACTTC.

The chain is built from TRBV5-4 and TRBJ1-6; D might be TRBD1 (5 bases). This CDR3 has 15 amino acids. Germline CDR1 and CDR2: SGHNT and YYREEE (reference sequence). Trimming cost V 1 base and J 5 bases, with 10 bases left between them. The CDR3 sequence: CASSLSWGDNSPLHF. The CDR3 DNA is TGTGCCAGCAGCTTGTCATGGGGGGATAATTCACCCCTCCACTTT.

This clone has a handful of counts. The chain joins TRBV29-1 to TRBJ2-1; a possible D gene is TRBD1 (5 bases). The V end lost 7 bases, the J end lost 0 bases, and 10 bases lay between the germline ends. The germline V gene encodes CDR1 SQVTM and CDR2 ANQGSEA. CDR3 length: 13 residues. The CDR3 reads CSAQGISYNEQFF. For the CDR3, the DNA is TGCAGCGCCCAGGGTATCTCCTACAATGAGCAGTTCTTC.

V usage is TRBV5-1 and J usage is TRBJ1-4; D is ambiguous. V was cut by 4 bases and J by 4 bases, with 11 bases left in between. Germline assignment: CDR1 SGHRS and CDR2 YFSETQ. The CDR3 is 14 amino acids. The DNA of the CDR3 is TGCGCCAGCAGCGGTGGTCAGCGTAATGAAAAACTGTTTTTT. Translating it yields CASSGGQRNEKLFF.

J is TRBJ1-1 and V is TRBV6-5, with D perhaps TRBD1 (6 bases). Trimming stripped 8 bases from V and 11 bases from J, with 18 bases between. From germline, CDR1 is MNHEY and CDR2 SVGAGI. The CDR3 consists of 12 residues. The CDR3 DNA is TGTGCCAGCGGGACACACAGGGATAGGGCTTTCTTT. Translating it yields CASGTHRDRAFF.

The CDR3 region has the DNA TGTGCCAGCACCCCAGGGGGGCTTAGCTCCTACGAGCAGTACTTC. The encoded protein is CASTPGGLSSYEQYF. The chain joins TRBV28 to TRBJ2-7; D perhaps matches TRBD1 (7 bases). V dropped 7 bases and J dropped 0 bases, with 16 bases sitting between them. CDR1 MDHEN and CDR2 SYDVKM come from the germline V gene. The CDR3 loop spans 15 amino acids.

The CDR3 region has the DNA TGCGCCAGCAGATGGGGAGGGGAGACCCAGTACTTC. It specifies CASRWGGETQYF. The chain employs TRBV5-1 and TRBJ2-5; 7 bases line up with TRBD2. Per germline, CDR1 SGHRS and CDR2 YFSETQ. V lost 5 bases, J lost 5 bases, and 3 bases stayed unmatched. The CDR3 is 12 residues long. Together with reference TRBV5-1 and TRBJ2-5, the CDR3 gives the full variable domain: KAGVTQTPRYLIKTRGQQVTLSCSPISGHRSVSWYQQTPGQGLQFLFEYFSETQRNKGNFPGRFSGRQFSNSRSEMNVSTLELGDSALYLCASRWGGETQYFGPGTRLLVL.

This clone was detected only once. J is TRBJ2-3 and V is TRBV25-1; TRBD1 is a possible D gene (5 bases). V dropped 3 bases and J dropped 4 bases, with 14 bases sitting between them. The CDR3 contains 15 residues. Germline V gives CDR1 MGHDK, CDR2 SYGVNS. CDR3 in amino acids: CASSESGSGADTQYF. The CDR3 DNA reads TGTGCCAGCAGTGAGTCAGGGTCTGGGGCAGATACGCAGTATTTT.

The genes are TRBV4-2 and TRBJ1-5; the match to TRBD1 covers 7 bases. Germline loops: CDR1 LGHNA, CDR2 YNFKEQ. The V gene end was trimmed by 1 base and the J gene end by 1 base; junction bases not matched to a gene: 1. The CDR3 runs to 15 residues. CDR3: CASSQGTGSNQPQHF. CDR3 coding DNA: TGTGCCAGCAGCCAAGGGACAGGCAGCAATCAGCCCCAGCATTTT.

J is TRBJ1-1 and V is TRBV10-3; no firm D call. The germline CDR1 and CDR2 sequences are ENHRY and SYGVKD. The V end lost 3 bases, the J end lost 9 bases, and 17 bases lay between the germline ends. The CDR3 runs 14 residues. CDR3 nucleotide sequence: TGTGCCATCAGTGATCCATTCAGACTTGTTAAAGCTTTCTTT. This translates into CAISDPFRLVKAFF.

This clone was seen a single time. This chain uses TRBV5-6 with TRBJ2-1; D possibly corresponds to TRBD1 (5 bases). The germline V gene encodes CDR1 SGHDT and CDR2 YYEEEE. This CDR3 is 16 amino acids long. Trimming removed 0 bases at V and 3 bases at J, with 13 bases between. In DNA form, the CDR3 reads TGTGCCAGCAGCTTGGATCAGGGATGGGTCTACAATGAGCAGTTCTTC. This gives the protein CASSLDQGWVYNEQFF.

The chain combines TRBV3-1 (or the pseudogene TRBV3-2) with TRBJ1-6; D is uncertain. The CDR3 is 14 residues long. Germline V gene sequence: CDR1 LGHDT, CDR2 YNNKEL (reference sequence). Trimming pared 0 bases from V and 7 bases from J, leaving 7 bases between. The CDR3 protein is CASSQDVRNSPLHF. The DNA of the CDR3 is TGTGCCAGCAGCCAAGATGTCAGAAATTCACCCCTCCACTTT.

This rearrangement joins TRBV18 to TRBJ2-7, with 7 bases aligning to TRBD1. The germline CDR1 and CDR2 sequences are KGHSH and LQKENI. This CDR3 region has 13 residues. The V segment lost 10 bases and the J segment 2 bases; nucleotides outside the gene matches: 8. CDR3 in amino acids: CATSGTVTYEQYF. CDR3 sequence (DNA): TGTGCCACGTCCGGGACAGTTACCTACGAGCAGTACTTC.

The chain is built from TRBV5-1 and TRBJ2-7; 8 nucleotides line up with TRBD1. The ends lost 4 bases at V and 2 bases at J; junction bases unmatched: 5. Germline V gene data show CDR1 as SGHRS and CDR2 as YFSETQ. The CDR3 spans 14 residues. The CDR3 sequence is CASSPLTGAYEQYF. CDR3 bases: TGCGCCAGCAGCCCGCTGACAGGGGCCTACGAGCAGTACTTC.

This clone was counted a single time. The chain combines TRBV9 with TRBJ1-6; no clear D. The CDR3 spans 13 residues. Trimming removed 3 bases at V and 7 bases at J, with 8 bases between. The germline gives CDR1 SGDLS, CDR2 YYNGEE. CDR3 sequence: CASSGYKNSPLHF. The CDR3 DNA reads TGTGCCAGCAGCGGATACAAGAATTCACCCCTCCACTTT.

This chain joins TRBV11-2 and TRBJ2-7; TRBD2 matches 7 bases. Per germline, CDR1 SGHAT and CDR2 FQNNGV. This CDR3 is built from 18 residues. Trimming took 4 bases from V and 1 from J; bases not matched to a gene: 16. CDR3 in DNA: TGTGCCAGCAGCTCTAGGAGTATCTGGGACTACAATTCCTACGAGCAGTACTTC. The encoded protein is CASSSRSIWDYNSYEQYF.

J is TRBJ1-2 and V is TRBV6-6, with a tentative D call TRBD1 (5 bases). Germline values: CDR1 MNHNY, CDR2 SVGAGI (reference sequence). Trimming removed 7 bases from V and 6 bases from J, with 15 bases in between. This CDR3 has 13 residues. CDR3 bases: TGTGCCAGCACCTTACAGGATAGCAATGGCTACACCTTC. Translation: CASTLQDSNGYTF.

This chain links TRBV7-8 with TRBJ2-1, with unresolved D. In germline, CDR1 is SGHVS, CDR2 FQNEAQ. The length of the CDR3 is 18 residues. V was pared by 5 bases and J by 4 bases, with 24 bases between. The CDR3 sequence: CASSPNPRQAAIYNEQFF. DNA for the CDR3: TGTGCCAGCAGCCCGAACCCCCGGCAGGCCGCTATTTACAATGAGCAGTTCTTC.

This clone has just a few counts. The CDR3, as DNA: TGTGCCAGCAGCCCGGGACAGGGAATTGAAAAACTGTTTTTT. It encodes CASSPGQGIEKLFF. This rearrangement joins TRBV5-4 to TRBJ1-4; 9 bases are shared with TRBD1. The ends lost 4 bases at V and 7 bases at J; junction bases unmatched: 5. Germline-derived CDR1 and CDR2 are SGHNT and YYREEE (reference sequence). This CDR3 spans 14 amino acids.

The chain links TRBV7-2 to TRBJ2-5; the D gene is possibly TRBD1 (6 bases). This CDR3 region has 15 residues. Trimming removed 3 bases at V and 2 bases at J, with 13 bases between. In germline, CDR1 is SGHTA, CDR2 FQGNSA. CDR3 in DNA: TGTGCCAGCAGCTTTTACGGCAGGGGACAAGAGACCCAGTACTTC. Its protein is CASSFYGRGQETQYF. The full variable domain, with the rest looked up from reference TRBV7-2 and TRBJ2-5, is GAGVSQSPSNKVTEKGKDVELRCDPISGHTALYWYRQSLGQGLEFLIYFQGNSAPDKSGLPSDRFSAERTGGSVSTLTIQRTQQEDSAVYLCASSFYGRGQETQYFGPGTRLLVL.

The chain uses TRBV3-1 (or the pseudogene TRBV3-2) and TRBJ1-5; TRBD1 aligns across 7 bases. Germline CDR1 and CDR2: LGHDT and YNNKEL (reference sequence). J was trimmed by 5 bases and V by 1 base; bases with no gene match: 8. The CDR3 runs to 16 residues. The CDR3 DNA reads TGTGCCAGCAGCCAAGGAACCTCCACAGGGGATCAGCCCCAGCATTTT. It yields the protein CASSQGTSTGDQPQHF.

CDR3 bases: TGTGCCAGTAGTCCCCGTAGCGGAAACTACGAGCAGTACTTC. Amino acid sequence: CASSPRSGNYEQYF. V and J are TRBV19 and TRBJ2-7; a weak D match, TRBD2 (6 bases). Germline V lookup: CDR1 LNHDA, CDR2 SQIVND (reference sequence). The length of the CDR3 is 14 residues. V shed 5 bases and J shed 3 bases, with 14 bases lying between them.

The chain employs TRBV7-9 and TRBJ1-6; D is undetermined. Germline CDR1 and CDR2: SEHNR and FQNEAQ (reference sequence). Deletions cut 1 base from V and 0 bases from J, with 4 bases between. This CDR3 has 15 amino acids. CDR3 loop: CASSLDSSYNSPLHF. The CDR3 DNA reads TGTGCCAGCAGCTTAGACAGCTCCTATAATTCACCCCTCCACTTT.